A single sample gave rise to the 31 T cell receptor beta chains below, sequenced in a study of CD8+ T cells in alopecia areata. Following extraction, RNA underwent reverse transcription to cDNA, which served as the sequencing template. Sequenced by immunoSEQ multiplex PCR; TCRdb stores in-frame clones only, minus some. The sample shows approximately 98,000 clones, approximately 50% of them seen only once. The specimen sequenced was NKG2D-low CD8+ T cells sorted from blood. These receptors were collected from a human donor with alopecia areata.

This clone was detected a few times. The chain links TRBV7-6 to TRBJ2-1, with 10 bases identical to TRBD2. This CDR3 spans 17 amino acids. J gave up 8 bases and V 2 bases, and 12 bases lay outside the gene matches. CDR1 and CDR2 (germline): SGHVS, FNYEAQ. The CDR3 DNA reads as TGTGCCAGCAGCTTAAGGGCTCCTAGCGGGAGTCGGCATGAGCAGTTCTTC. Protein: CASSLRAPSGSRHEQFF.

The V and J genes are TRBV11-2 and TRBJ2-5; D remains ambiguous. The ends were cut back, 5 bases at V and 5 bases at J, with 9 bases in the middle. There are 12 residues in the CDR3. Germline V CDR1 and CDR2: SGHAT, FQNNGV. The CDR3 region has the DNA TGTGCCAGCAGCGCAACCGGGGAGACCCAGTACTTC. It is translated as CASSATGETQYF.

The chain's CDR3 is CASSDSGTGGREQFF. CDR3 nucleotides: TGTGCCAGCAGCGACTCCGGGACAGGGGGCCGGGAGCAGTTCTTC. This rearrangement joins TRBV9 to TRBJ2-1, with 12 bases lining up with TRBD1. CDR1 is SGDLS and CDR2 is YYNGEE in the germline V gene. This CDR3 is built from 15 residues. The V and J ends lost 3 bases and 10 bases, in that order; junction bases with no gene match: 8.

The chain couples TRBV2 to TRBJ2-1; TRBD2 aligns across 10 bases. The V segment lost 5 bases and the J segment 7 bases; nucleotides outside the gene matches: 8. This CDR3 region has 15 residues. Per the germline V gene, CDR1 is SNHLY and CDR2 is FYNNEI. The CDR3 spells CASSPDPGLANEQFF. The DNA of the CDR3 is TGTGCCAGCAGTCCAGATCCGGGACTAGCGAATGAGCAGTTCTTC.

This clone came up a few times. The chain has TRBV4-1 and TRBJ2-7; 8 bases fit TRBD2. Germline loops: CDR1 MGHRA, CDR2 YSYEKL. The CDR3 length is 15 residues. The trim removed 4 bases at V and 2 bases at J, leaving 7 bases unmatched. The CDR3 sequence: CASSPTSDPTYEQYF. The CDR3 DNA reads TGCGCCAGCAGCCCGACTAGCGACCCGACCTACGAGCAGTACTTC.

The chain has TRBV27 and TRBJ1-1, with 7 bases identical to TRBD1. The trim removed 10 bases at V and 11 bases at J, leaving 10 bases unmatched. CDR3 length: 11 amino acids. CDR1 MNHEY and CDR2 SMNVEV come from the germline V gene (reference sequence). The CDR3 region has the DNA TGTGCCACCTCGGAAGGGACAGTGGCTTTCTTT. Translated, it gives CATSEGTVAFF.

The chain links TRBV30 to TRBJ1-4; D perhaps matches TRBD1 (6 bases). Looked up from germline, CDR1 is GTSNPN and CDR2 is SVGIG (reference sequence). V was cut by 5 bases and J by 8 bases, with 21 bases left in between. This CDR3 comprises 15 residues. Here the CDR3 reads CAWVGAASGKEKLFF. Here the CDR3 DNA reads TGTGCCTGGGTGGGGGCCGCCAGTGGTAAGGAAAAACTGTTTTTT.

This clone was detected a few times. The chain links TRBV28 to TRBJ1-5; maybe TRBD1 (6 bases). The length of the CDR3 is 13 residues. CDR1 and CDR2 from the germline V gene are MDHEN and SYDVKM. V was pared by 1 base and J by 11 bases, with 12 bases between. CDR3 amino acids: CASSLSGTPTQHF. CDR3 in DNA: TGTGCCAGCAGTTTATCGGGGACACCAACCCAGCATTTT.

V and J are TRBV12-5 and TRBJ2-1; 9 bases fit TRBD1. This CDR3 has 15 residues. J lost 11 bases, V lost 5 bases, and 13 bases had no gene match. The V gene's germline CDR1 is LGHNT and CDR2 FRNRAP. CDR3 protein: CASGIAGTGIGKQFF. Written as DNA, the CDR3 is TGTGCTAGTGGTATCGCCGGGACAGGGATAGGGAAGCAGTTCTTC.

The gene calls are TRBV7-2 and TRBJ2-3; 7 bases match TRBD2. The CDR3 spans 15 residues. Germline CDR1 SGHTA, CDR2 FQGNSA. The V segment lost 1 base and the J segment 4 bases; nucleotides outside the gene matches: 5. In DNA, the CDR3 is TGTGCCAGCAGCTTAGTATGGGCGGGAGCAGATACGCAGTATTTT. As protein: CASSLVWAGADTQYF. Full variable domain (rest looked up from reference TRBV7-2 and TRBJ2-3): GAGVSQSPSNKVTEKGKDVELRCDPISGHTALYWYRQSLGQGLEFLIYFQGNSAPDKSGLPSDRFSAERTGGSVSTLTIQRTQQEDSAVYLCASSLVWAGADTQYFGPGTRLTVL.

This clone was detected a few times. The genes are TRBV6-6 and TRBJ2-5; D not resolved. The CDR3 is 11 amino acids. Germline values: CDR1 MNHNY, CDR2 SVGAGI (reference sequence). Deletions cut 1 base from V and 5 bases from J, with 2 bases between. In DNA, the CDR3 is TGTGCCAGCAGTTACTTCGAGACCCAGTACTTC. It yields the protein CASSYFETQYF.

The rearrangement links TRBV27 to TRBJ2-1; 11 nucleotides line up with TRBD2. Germline V gives CDR1 MNHEY, CDR2 SMNVEV (reference sequence). V lost 6 bases and J lost 0; bases outside the gene matches: 7. CDR3 length: 17 residues. The CDR3 DNA follows: TGTGCCAGCAGCCGGACTAGCGGGTTACGCTCCTACAATGAGCAGTTCTTC. Residues: CASSRTSGLRSYNEQFF.

A word on this clone: The junction and the germline gene differ at one end; a read error may be behind it. This sequence joins TRBV2 and TRBJ2-5, with D unclear. The CDR3 runs to 10 residues. The germline CDR1 and CDR2 sequences are SNHLY and FYNNEI. CDR3 in DNA: TGTGCCAGCAGAGTTTGGGTCCATCACTTC. It is translated as CASRVWVHHF.

This chain links TRBV7-9 with TRBJ1-2; a possible D gene is TRBD1 (5 bases). V gave up 5 bases and J gave up 5 bases, with 15 bases separating them. This CDR3 comprises 14 residues. CDR1 SEHNR and CDR2 FQNEAQ come from the germline V gene (reference sequence). The CDR3 here is CASSPLVPGYGYTF. Written as DNA, the CDR3 is TGTGCCAGCAGCCCGCTCGTCCCAGGGTATGGCTACACCTTC.

This chain uses TRBV9 with TRBJ2-3; D call uncertain. V lost 4 bases and J lost 4, with 13 bases in between. This CDR3 has 14 residues. Germline V gene lookup returns CDR1 SGDLS and CDR2 YYNGEE. This CDR3 reads CASSFGLLADTQYF. Written as DNA, the CDR3 is TGTGCCAGCAGCTTCGGGCTTTTGGCAGATACGCAGTATTTT. Filled out from reference TRBV9 and TRBJ2-3, the complete variable domain reads DSGVTQTPKHLITATGQRVTLRCSPRSGDLSVYWYQQSLDQGLQFLIQYYNGEERAKGNILERFSAQQFPDLHSELNLSSLELGDSALYFCASSFGLLADTQYFGPGTRLTVL.

The chain has TRBV7-6 and TRBJ2-3, with 8 positions matching TRBD2. In germline, CDR1 is SGHVS, CDR2 FNYEAQ. With V trimmed by 4 bases and J by 2 bases, 8 bases remained unmatched. The CDR3 loop spans 16 amino acids. The CDR3 DNA sequence: TGTGCCAGCAGCTCTGAAGCGGGAGCGACCACAGATACGCAGTATTTT. It translates to CASSSEAGATTDTQYF.

The V and J genes are TRBV27 and TRBJ2-7, with 10 positions matching TRBD2. The V gene end was trimmed by 3 bases and the J gene end by 2 bases; junction bases not matched to a gene: 4. This CDR3 has 15 residues. From germline, CDR1 is MNHEY and CDR2 SMNVEV (reference sequence). The CDR3 sequence is CASSLGLASTYEQYF. CDR3 nucleotide sequence: TGTGCCAGCAGTTTGGGACTAGCGTCAACCTACGAGCAGTACTTC.

The chain uses TRBV16 and TRBJ2-3; tentatively, D is TRBD1 (5 bases). V was pared by 2 bases and J by 0 bases, with 9 bases between. The CDR3 loop spans 15 amino acids. CDR1 and CDR2 (germline): KGHSY, FQNENV. CDR3 amino acids: CASSQPTDSTDTQYF. CDR3 nucleotides: TGTGCCAGCAGCCAACCGACAGATAGCACAGATACGCAGTATTTT.

This clone has just a few counts. V gene TRBV5-5 combines with J gene TRBJ2-1; 7 bases line up with TRBD1. The CDR3 spans 15 residues. Per germline, CDR1 SGHKS and CDR2 YYEKEE (reference sequence). J was trimmed by 2 bases and V by 1 base; bases with no gene match: 3. The CDR3 DNA reads as TGTGCCAGCAGCTTGTGGGACAGCACCTACAATGAGCAGTTCTTC. This codes for CASSLWDSTYNEQFF.

Concerning this clone: The sample contains more than one DNA sequence encoding this CDR3. The chain combines TRBV28 with TRBJ2-7, with 7 bases that match TRBD2. The germline gives CDR1 MDHEN, CDR2 SYDVKM. This CDR3 comprises 12 residues. J lost 4 bases, V lost 6 bases, and 3 bases had no gene match. CDR3 nucleotides: TGTGCCAGCAGCCCTAGCGGATACGAGCAGTACTTC. Encoded protein: CASSPSGYEQYF. Looking up the rest from reference TRBV28 and TRBJ2-7 gives the full variable domain: DVKVTQSSRYLVKRTGEKVFLECVQDMDHENMFWYRQDPGLGLRLIYFSYDVKMKEKGDIPEGYSVSREKKERFSLILESASTNQTSMYLCASSPSGYEQYFGPGTRLTVT.

The chain joins TRBV29-1 to TRBJ1-1; 7 nucleotides align to TRBD1. The CDR3 covers 13 residues. Per the germline V gene, CDR1 is SQVTM and CDR2 is ANQGSEA. V was clipped by 5 bases and J by 1 base; unmatched bases: 4. CDR3 DNA: TGCAGCGTTTGGGACAGCTCGAACACTGAAGCTTTCTTT. Protein sequence: CSVWDSSNTEAFF.

The chain's CDR3 is CPSYNGRTYEQYF. The CDR3 coding sequence is TGTCCTAGCTATAATGGGAGGACCTACGAGCAGTACTTC. This chain connects TRBV6-6 to TRBJ2-7; weak D call: TRBD2 (6 bases). Germline CDR1 reads MNHNY; CDR2 reads SVGAGI (reference sequence). The CDR3 covers 13 residues.

A few counts support this clone. The chain uses TRBV6-1 and TRBJ2-5; 15 bases align to TRBD2. Germline CDR1 is MNHNS and CDR2 is SASEGT. This CDR3 has 16 residues. V lost 4 bases to trimming and J lost 4 bases; unmatched junction nucleotides: 4. The CDR3, as DNA: TGTGCCAGCAGTGCCCGGACTAGCGGGAGGGGAGAGACCCAGTACTTC. Protein product: CASSARTSGRGETQYF.

This chain joins TRBV4-1 and TRBJ2-1; 10 positions agree with TRBD2. This CDR3 spans 17 amino acids. Germline CDR1 and CDR2: MGHRA and YSYEKL. After removal of 0 bases from V and 12 bases from J, the junction contained 14 bases not matched to a gene. CDR3 in DNA: TGCGCCAGCAGCCAAGATAGTGCTAGCGGGAGTTTCTTCGGGCAGTTCTTC. Protein sequence: CASSQDSASGSFFGQFF.

This clone turned up a few times. This chain joins TRBV10-2 and TRBJ2-7; a possible D gene is TRBD1 (6 bases). The CDR3 covers 14 residues. Germline loops: CDR1 WSHSY, CDR2 SAAADI. Deletions cut 5 bases from V and 3 bases from J, with 14 bases between. CDR3 nucleotides: TGCGCCAGCAGTCCGGACAGAGCACTCTACGAGCAGTACTTC. Residues: CASSPDRALYEQYF.

Only a few counts were recorded for this clone. The chain joins TRBV28 to TRBJ2-5, with D perhaps TRBD1 or TRBD2 (5 bases each). The CDR3 extends over 14 amino acids. The germline V gene encodes CDR1 MDHEN and CDR2 SYDVKM. V shed 2 bases and J shed 4 bases, with 11 bases lying between them. As DNA, the CDR3 is TGTGCCAGCAGTTTAGGGGACGGAGGAGAGACCCAGTACTTC. Encoded protein: CASSLGDGGETQYF.

The chain recombines TRBV4-1 with TRBJ2-1, with unresolved D. CDR3 length equals 14 residues. Germline loops: CDR1 MGHRA, CDR2 YSYEKL. V was pared by 1 base and J by 8 bases, with 12 bases between. The CDR3 loop is CASSQVSVDHEQFF. CDR3 DNA sequence: TGCGCCAGCAGCCAAGTTTCGGTAGACCATGAGCAGTTCTTC.

The rearrangement uses TRBV6-5 and TRBJ2-1; a weak D match, TRBD1 (5 bases). CDR1 is MNHEY and CDR2 is SVGAGI in the germline V gene. The CDR3 is made up of 14 amino acids. The V end was cut by 0 bases, the J end by 7 bases, with 10 bases between. Here the CDR3 DNA reads TGTGCCAGCAGTTACTCGAAGGGGCCAAATGAGCAGTTCTTC. Residues: CASSYSKGPNEQFF.

This clone has a handful of counts. V gene TRBV29-1 combines with J gene TRBJ2-7; D gene ambiguous. This CDR3 spans 14 amino acids. V gave up 0 bases and J gave up 0 bases, with 9 bases separating them. In germline, CDR1 is SQVTM, CDR2 ANQGSEA. The CDR3 spells CSVEDPLGSYEQYF. The CDR3 DNA sequence: TGCAGCGTTGAAGACCCATTAGGCTCCTACGAGCAGTACTTC.

The table lists this clone with a few counts. This sequence joins TRBV2 and TRBJ2-1; no definite D call. The CDR3 is made up of 13 amino acids. The germline V and J ends were trimmed by 4 bases and 8 bases, with 12 bases remaining between them. CDR1 is SNHLY, CDR2 FYNNEI, per germline. The CDR3 protein is CASSAWGGDEQFF. DNA for the CDR3: TGTGCCAGCAGTGCCTGGGGTGGCGATGAGCAGTTCTTC.

The chain couples TRBV9 to TRBJ2-1; no firm D call. V lost 3 bases and J lost 2, with 12 bases in between. CDR3 size: 15 residues. Germline CDR1 reads SGDLS; CDR2 reads YYNGEE. The CDR3 loop is CASSGPGKAYNEQFF. CDR3 coding DNA: TGTGCCAGCAGCGGGCCAGGTAAAGCCTACAATGAGCAGTTCTTC. Full variable domain (missing parts from reference TRBV9 and TRBJ2-1): DSGVTQTPKHLITATGQRVTLRCSPRSGDLSVYWYQQSLDQGLQFLIQYYNGEERAKGNILERFSAQQFPDLHSELNLSSLELGDSALYFCASSGPGKAYNEQFFGPGTRLTVL.